This is a list of T cell receptor beta chains from one sample in a study of identical twins. TCRdb re-analysed the 5' RACE reads in MiXCR, keeping a single row per CDR3 protein. This table has around 370,000 distinct CDR3 sequences, approximately 8.7% appearing once. Sequencing was performed on naive T cells sorted from blood. These TCRs come from a woman aged 50 to 60 in good health. CDR3s include the opening cysteine and the closing phenylalanine or tryptophan. A D gene is named only where the DNA matches it firmly. A clone size is listed for some rows: how often the clone was seen (once, few, many), or a class if it is expanded.

v_call	j_call	d_call	clone_size	cdr3_nt	cdr3_aa
TRBV6-2/TRBV6-3	TRBJ2-7	-	-	TGTGCCAGCAGTTATTCTTGGGGCGAGCAGTACTTC	CASSYSWGEQYF
TRBV27	TRBJ2-3	-	few	TGTGCCAGCAGTTTTTCGGACGCGGAACTCACAGATACGCAGTATTTT	CASSFSDAELTDTQYF
TRBV18	TRBJ2-1	TRBD2	-	TGTGCCAGCTCTCGTTCAGGGCTAGCGGACAATGAGCAGTTCTTC	CASSRSGLADNEQFF
TRBV10-3	TRBJ1-4	-	many	TGTGCCATCAGTATCGGGGCCGTGAATGAAAAACTGTTTTTT	CAISIGAVNEKLFF
TRBV10-2	TRBJ1-4	TRBD1	many	TGCGCCAGCAACCCTGCAGGACAGGGGTTGGAAAAACTGTTTTTT	CASNPAGQGLEKLFF
TRBV12-3/TRBV12-4	TRBJ1-6	-	many	TGTGCCAGCAGCCGTGGCCCGACAGAACCTTTCGAGTCACCCCTCCACTTT	CASSRGPTEPFESPLHF
TRBV7-2	TRBJ2-2	TRBD2	-	TGTGCCAGCAGCTTTATCCTAGCGGGACTCACCGGGGAGCTGTTTTTT	CASSFILAGLTGELFF
TRBV19	TRBJ2-4	-	-	TGTGCCAGTAGTTCTCGCGACAGTCACAAAAACATTCAGTACTTC	CASSSRDSHKNIQYF
TRBV12-3/TRBV12-4	TRBJ1-1	-	few	TGTGCCAGCAGTCGGAACCAAAACACTGAAGCTTTCTTT	CASSRNQNTEAFF
TRBV5-1	TRBJ2-5	TRBD2	-	TGCGCCAGCAGGCGGGTACTAGCGGGAATAGAGACCCAGTACTTC	CASRRVLAGIETQYF
TRBV2	TRBJ2-1	-	few	TGTGCCAGCAGTGTGGCGGAACCCTACAATGAGCAGTTCTTC	CASSVAEPYNEQFF
TRBV12-3/TRBV12-4	TRBJ2-7	-	-	TGTGCCAGCAGTACGGACAGAAGCTACGAGCAGTACTTC	CASSTDRSYEQYF
TRBV6-5	TRBJ2-1	-	few	TGTGCCAGCACCCCAACATCCACCTCCTACAATGAGCAGTTCTTC	CASTPTSTSYNEQFF
TRBV12-3/TRBV12-4	TRBJ1-4	TRBD1	-	TGTGCCAGCAGTCCCTCGGGACAGGTAGAAAAACTGTTTTTT	CASSPSGQVEKLFF
TRBV4-1	TRBJ1-1	-	many	TGCGCCAGCAGCCAAGAAGTCAGGGAGTGGACTGAAGCTTTCTTT	CASSQEVREWTEAFF
TRBV24-1	TRBJ1-5	TRBD1	-	TGTGCCACCAGTGATAATACAGGGGGCAATCAGCCCCAGCATTTT	CATSDNTGGNQPQHF
TRBV5-1	TRBJ2-7	-	once	TGCGCCAGCAGCGTCGGGGCAGGGAAGTACGAGCAGTACTTC	CASSVGAGKYEQYF
TRBV21-1	TRBJ2-5	-	-	TGTGCCAGCAGCTACCCAGGGAACCAAGAGCGGGGGGACTTC	CASSYPGNQERGDF
TRBV7-8	TRBJ2-5	-	few	TGTGCCAGCAGCTCACCAAAGTGGGAGACCCAGTACTTC	CASSSPKWETQYF
TRBV6-5	TRBJ2-3	TRBD2	few	TGTGCCAGCGCCACTAGCGCTACGCAGTATTTT	CASATSATQYF
TRBV12-3/TRBV12-4	TRBJ2-3	TRBD1	few	TGTGCCAGCAGTCTGCAGGGGGATCCTAAGTATTTT	CASSLQGDPKYF
TRBV7-9	TRBJ2-2	TRBD2	-	TGTGCCAGCAGCTTCCCTAGCGGGAGGGCTGCGAACACCGGGGAGCTGTTTTTT	CASSFPSGRAANTGELFF
TRBV5-1	TRBJ2-6	-	few	TGCGCCAGCAGCTTGAGGGACGGGACCGGCTCTGGGGCCAACGTCCTGACTTTC	CASSLRDGTGSGANVLTF
TRBV2	TRBJ2-1	TRBD2	many	TGTGCCAGCAGTGAAGGTGGGACTAGCGGACTCTCTTCCTACAATGAGCAGTTCTTC	CASSEGGTSGLSSYNEQFF
TRBV5-1	TRBJ2-1	-	many	TGCGCCAGCAACCCGGACAATTACAATGAGCAGTTCTTC	CASNPDNYNEQFF
TRBV2	TRBJ1-1	-	-	TGTGCCAGCTACCGTTCTGGGCGCGCTTTCTTT	CASYRSGRAFF
TRBV12-3/TRBV12-4	TRBJ2-1	TRBD1	many	TGTGCCAGCAGTCCGAGACAGGGGGACCACAATGAGCAGTTCTTC	CASSPRQGDHNEQFF
TRBV5-1	TRBJ2-1	TRBD2	many	TGCGCCAGCAGCTCCGCCGGGACTAATATCAATGAGCAGTTCTTC	CASSSAGTNINEQFF
TRBV11-3	TRBJ2-2	TRBD1	once	TGTGCCAGCAGCCGATCCCGCTTCGGGACAGCGAACACCGGGGAGCTGTTTTTT	CASSRSRFGTANTGELFF
TRBV3-1	TRBJ2-7	-	-	TGTGCCAGCAGCCTTAGCTGGGGCGGTACTAACGAGCAGTACTTC	CASSLSWGGTNEQYF